Following are 5 T cell receptor beta chains from one sample sequenced in a study of cytomegalovirus exposure and HLA in healthy donors. With 60 Vbeta and 13 Jbeta primers, the PCR was carried out. Assay: immunoSEQ multiplex PCR; the TCRdb copy retains only in-frame clones and omits some. Of around 150,000 clones listed, 76% are singletons. The sequenced sample consisted of PBMCs. The receptors stem from a man aged 18-30 years in good health and CMV-seronegative.

The chain links TRBV19 to TRBJ2-5, with a weak D call TRBD1 (5 bases). The V end lost 5 bases, the J end lost 4 bases, and 11 bases lay between the germline ends. The CDR3 runs to 13 residues. Germline-derived CDR1 and CDR2 are LNHDA and SQIVND (reference sequence). CDR3 sequence (DNA): TGTGCCAGTAGTCCTGGGGCACCAGAGACCCAGTACTTC. Residues: CASSPGAPETQYF.

This chain joins TRBV19 and TRBJ2-3; 8 bases match TRBD1. The CDR3 totals 19 residues. V shed 3 bases, J shed 0 bases, and the junction held 14 bases outside the gene matches. Germline V gene data show CDR1 as LNHDA and CDR2 as SQIVND (reference sequence). The CDR3 here is CASSILGQGTFYSTDTQYF. CDR3 nucleotides: TGTGCCAGTAGTATTCTCGGACAGGGTACTTTCTATAGCACAGATACGCAGTATTTT.

This clone occurred once. The V gene is TRBV30, the J gene TRBJ1-2, with no clear D. Looked up from germline, CDR1 is GTSNPN and CDR2 is SVGIG (reference sequence). Between the trimmed V and J ends, which lost 1 base and 2 bases, there was a span of 8 bases. The CDR3 extends over 13 amino acids. CDR3 region: CAWSASPNYGYTF. CDR3 sequence (DNA): TGTGCCTGGAGTGCCTCTCCGAACTATGGCTACACCTTC.

V usage is TRBV27 and J usage is TRBJ2-5; TRBD1 agrees at 11 bases. The length of the CDR3 is 15 residues. The germline gives CDR1 MNHEY, CDR2 SMNVEV (reference sequence). The junction had 6 bases not matched to a gene; V was cut back by 5 bases and J by 4 bases. The CDR3 nucleotides are TGTGCCAGCAGTAGCCTGGGACAGGGGGGAGAGACCCAGTACTTC. Encoded protein: CASSSLGQGGETQYF.

This clone was seen once. The chain joins TRBV6-5 to TRBJ1-1; tentatively, D is TRBD1 (6 bases). The germline V gene has CDR1 MNHEY and CDR2 SVGAGI. The V end lost 5 bases, the J end lost 3 bases, and 10 bases lay between the germline ends. This CDR3 comprises 13 residues. CDR3 DNA sequence: TGTGCCAGCAGTCGACAGGTTTACACTGAAGCTTTCTTT. Its translation is CASSRQVYTEAFF.